The 25 T cell receptor beta chains below were found in one sample sequenced in a study of shared clonotypes between healthy human individuals. Measured with immunoSEQ multiplex PCR; TCRdb has only the in-frame clones, and not every one. Of 2.3 million or so clones listed, more than 80% are singletons. The specimen sequenced was naive CD4+ T cells from PBMCs. Noted subset: CD45RA+ positively selected. The source of these receptors is a man younger than 35 in good health. Some clones in this sample may be carry-over from other donors' samples.

The chain employs TRBV5-4 and TRBJ2-2, with unresolved D. Germline V lookup: CDR1 SGHNT, CDR2 YYREEE (reference sequence). This CDR3 has 12 residues. V lost 4 bases and J lost 6, with 7 bases in between. The CDR3: CASSVPSGELFF. The CDR3 nucleotides are TGTGCCAGCAGCGTCCCCTCCGGGGAGCTGTTTTTT.

The chain employs TRBV11-2 and TRBJ1-2, with D unresolved. CDR1 and CDR2 (germline): SGHAT, FQNNGV. This CDR3 is 14 amino acids long. The ends were cut back, 5 bases at V and 2 bases at J, with 12 bases in the middle. The CDR3 is CASSPSSGNYGYTF. The CDR3 nucleotides read TGTGCCAGCAGCCCCTCGAGCGGGAACTATGGCTACACCTTC.

This clone was found a few times. This chain joins TRBV19 and TRBJ1-1; D call uncertain. Trimming removed 4 bases at V and 4 bases at J, with 7 bases between. This CDR3 contains 12 residues. CDR1 and CDR2 from the germline V gene are LNHDA and SQIVND (reference sequence). For the CDR3, the DNA is TGTGCCAGTAGTAAGAAGGGCACTGAAGCTTTCTTT. The encoded protein is CASSKKGTEAFF.

This rearrangement joins TRBV7-2 to TRBJ2-7; a weak D match, TRBD2 (6 bases). Trimming took off 1 base at V and 2 bases at J, with 15 bases between the two ends. This CDR3 is built from 16 residues. Germline V gives CDR1 SGHTA, CDR2 FQGNSA. CDR3 coding DNA: TGTGCCAGCAGCTTAGTTGAGGCGGGATATCCCTACGAGCAGTACTTC. Its protein product is CASSLVEAGYPYEQYF.

This chain links TRBV11-3 with TRBJ2-2; D uncertain. The CDR3 spans 11 residues. The germline gives CDR1 SGHNT, CDR2 YENEEA. Trimming removed 6 bases from V and 7 bases from J, with 6 bases in between. CDR3 protein: CASRGSGELFF. Here the CDR3 DNA reads TGTGCCAGCAGGGGTAGCGGGGAGCTGTTTTTT.

The chain links TRBV6-5 to TRBJ1-2; 8 bases align to TRBD1. V dropped 5 bases and J dropped 4; count of bases not matched to a gene: 3. Per the germline V gene, CDR1 is MNHEY and CDR2 is SVGAGI. This CDR3 is built from 13 residues. The CDR3 is CASSRTGTYGYTF. The CDR3 nucleotides are TGTGCCAGCAGTAGGACAGGGACCTATGGCTACACCTTC.

The V and J genes are TRBV5-1 and TRBJ2-2, with D maybe TRBD1 (5 bases). CDR3 length equals 13 residues. Germline assignment: CDR1 SGHRS and CDR2 YFSETQ. V was shortened by 4 bases and J by 7 bases, with 11 bases between the two germline ends. The DNA for the CDR3 is TGCGCCAGCAGCGAGGACATCGGCGGGGAGCTGTTTTTT. Translated: CASSEDIGGELFF.

The rearrangement joins TRBV28 to TRBJ2-7; 8 nucleotides agree with TRBD1. Germline lookup yields CDR1 MDHEN and CDR2 SYDVKM. V was clipped by 7 bases and J by 3 bases; unmatched bases: 8. The CDR3 is made up of 14 amino acids. In DNA form, the CDR3 reads TGTGCCAGCAAGATTGACAGGGGTATCTACGAGCAGTACTTC. Protein product: CASKIDRGIYEQYF. Together with reference TRBV28 and TRBJ2-7, the CDR3 gives the full variable domain: DVKVTQSSRYLVKRTGEKVFLECVQDMDHENMFWYRQDPGLGLRLIYFSYDVKMKEKGDIPEGYSVSREKKERFSLILESASTNQTSMYLCASKIDRGIYEQYFGPGTRLTVT.

The chain combines TRBV9 with TRBJ2-2; no reliable D call. Germline CDR1 SGDLS, CDR2 YYNGEE. The CDR3 length is 14 residues. The V gene lost 0 bases and the J gene lost 1 base, with 4 bases spanning the gap. CDR3 sequence (DNA): TGTGCCAGCAGCGTAGCCAGGAACACCGGGGAGCTGTTTTTT. It codes for CASSVARNTGELFF.

The chain has TRBV6-1 and TRBJ2-5; 11 bases agree with TRBD1. The length of the CDR3 is 13 residues. Germline CDR1 is MNHNS and CDR2 is SASEGT. The junction had 6 bases not matched to a gene; V was cut back by 10 bases and J by 5 bases. CDR3 nucleotide sequence: TGTGCCACCCGGACAGGGGGCTTGGAGACCCAGTACTTC. Amino acids: CATRTGGLETQYF.

Note on this clone: This specimen includes other DNA sequences encoding the same CDR3. V gene TRBV28 combines with J gene TRBJ2-5, with D perhaps matching TRBD1 (5 bases). The CDR3 totals 12 residues. CDR1 and CDR2 from the germline V gene are MDHEN and SYDVKM. Trimming removed 4 bases at V and 4 bases at J, with 7 bases between. The CDR3 reads CASSWGRETQYF. In DNA, the CDR3 is TGTGCCAGCAGTTGGGGCCGAGAGACCCAGTACTTC.

J is TRBJ2-7 and V is TRBV18; perhaps TRBD1 as D (5 bases). CDR3 length: 15 amino acids. V was shortened by 5 bases and J by 0 bases, with 14 bases between the two germline ends. In germline, CDR1 is KGHSH, CDR2 LQKENI. CDR3 residues: CASSSSYDSSYEQYF. The DNA for the CDR3 is TGTGCCAGCTCATCAAGCTACGACAGCTCCTACGAGCAGTACTTC.

CDR3 protein: CSVDIQGGTGELFF. CDR3 bases: TGCAGCGTTGATATACAGGGAGGGACCGGGGAGCTGTTTTTT. The V gene is TRBV29-1, the J gene TRBJ2-2; TRBD2 might be the D (7 bases). This CDR3 region has 14 residues. Trimming pared 3 bases from V and 5 bases from J, leaving 13 bases between. Germline V gene data show CDR1 as SQVTM and CDR2 as ANQGSEA.

Worth noting for this clone: The sample has other DNA sequences that encode this CDR3 too. The V gene is TRBV6-5, the J gene TRBJ2-1; tentatively, D is TRBD1 or TRBD2 (5 bases each). V dropped 2 bases and J dropped 3 bases, with 5 bases sitting between them. Germline assignment: CDR1 MNHEY and CDR2 SVGAGI. This CDR3 has 13 residues. This CDR3 reads CASSYGGYNEQFF. In DNA, the CDR3 is TGTGCCAGCAGTTACGGGGGCTACAATGAGCAGTTCTTC.

The CDR3 bases are TGTGCCAGCAGCTTAGACTCCCGTATCACGGATACGCAGTATTTT. Amino acids: CASSLDSRITDTQYF. The rearrangement uses TRBV7-3 and TRBJ2-3; D is unresolved. CDR3 length equals 15 residues. Germline CDR1 is SGHTA and CDR2 is FQGTGA. Between the trimmed V and J ends, which lost 2 bases and 6 bases, there was a span of 15 bases. The variable domain in full, completed from reference TRBV7-3 and TRBJ2-3, reads GAGVSQTPSNKVTEKGKYVELRCDPISGHTALYWYRQSLGQGPEFLIYFQGTGAADDSGLPNDRFFAVRPEGSVSTLKIQRTERGDSAVYLCASSLDSRITDTQYFGPGTRLTVL.

The rearrangement joins TRBV6-6 to TRBJ2-3, with D unclear. Germline-derived CDR1 and CDR2 are MNHNY and SVGAGI (reference sequence). This CDR3 has 14 residues. The V end lost 5 bases, the J end lost 0 bases, and 9 bases lay between the germline ends. CDR3 DNA sequence: TGTGCCAGCAGTCCTCCGGTGAGCACAGATACGCAGTATTTT. Amino acid sequence: CASSPPVSTDTQYF.

This chain connects TRBV19 to TRBJ2-3, with D hard to call. Looked up from germline, CDR1 is LNHDA and CDR2 is SQIVND (reference sequence). Trimming took off 4 bases at V and 0 bases at J, with 5 bases between the two ends. CDR3 length equals 13 residues. DNA of the CDR3: TGTGCCAGTAGTACTCTTAGCACAGATACGCAGTATTTT. Protein sequence: CASSTLSTDTQYF.

The gene calls are TRBV5-1 and TRBJ2-7; tentative D call: TRBD2 (6 bases). CDR3 length: 16 amino acids. Trimming left V 2 bases short and J 2 bases short, with 17 bases between. Germline CDR1 SGHRS, CDR2 YFSETQ. CDR3 DNA sequence: TGCGCCAGCAGCTTCCTACGAGCGGGCGCCACCTACGAGCAGTACTTC. This codes for CASSFLRAGATYEQYF. The full variable domain, completed using reference TRBV5-1 and TRBJ2-7, is KAGVTQTPRYLIKTRGQQVTLSCSPISGHRSVSWYQQTPGQGLQFLFEYFSETQRNKGNFPGRFSGRQFSNSRSEMNVSTLELGDSALYLCASSFLRAGATYEQYFGPGTRLTVT.

The chain carries TRBV4-1 and TRBJ2-2; no definite D call. This CDR3 region has 11 residues. V was clipped by 4 bases and J by 6 bases, with 3 bases between them. In germline, CDR1 is MGHRA, CDR2 YSYEKL. DNA of the CDR3: TGCGCCAGCAGCCGACCCGGGGAGCTGTTTTTT. Amino acid sequence: CASSRPGELFF.

The chain recombines TRBV7-8 with TRBJ2-7; 7 bases align to TRBD2. CDR1 and CDR2 from the germline V gene are SGHVS and FQNEAQ. V dropped 5 bases and J dropped 6; count of bases not matched to a gene: 16. This CDR3 contains 16 residues. CDR3 amino acids: CASSAIGNGLGGEQYF. CDR3 DNA sequence: TGTGCCAGCAGCGCCATAGGGAACGGACTAGGTGGCGAGCAGTACTTC.

J is TRBJ2-1 and V is TRBV5-1; D is possibly TRBD1 or TRBD2 (5 bases each). V lost 2 bases and J lost 6, with 12 bases in between. Germline CDR1 reads SGHRS; CDR2 reads YFSETQ. This CDR3 has 14 residues. The CDR3 spells CASSFGTLTNEQFF. In DNA, the CDR3 is TGCGCCAGCAGCTTCGGGACCTTAACCAATGAGCAGTTCTTC.

The chain recombines TRBV19 with TRBJ2-1, with TRBD1 matching 10 bases. This CDR3 is built from 15 residues. The V and J ends lost 3 bases and 6 bases, in that order; junction bases with no gene match: 5. Germline V gene data show CDR1 as LNHDA and CDR2 as SQIVND (reference sequence). CDR3 DNA: TGTGCCAGTAGTATCCGACAGGGGGCGATCAATGAGCAGTTCTTC. This codes for CASSIRQGAINEQFF.

The chain combines TRBV2 with TRBJ2-3; D may be TRBD2 (5 bases). V lost 7 bases and J lost 4, with 24 bases in between. Per germline, CDR1 SNHLY and CDR2 FYNNEI. CDR3 size: 17 residues. The CDR3 loop reads CASTKLLGPRGADTQYF. The CDR3 DNA sequence: TGTGCCAGCACCAAGTTACTAGGCCCCCGCGGTGCAGATACGCAGTATTTT.

This rearrangement joins TRBV7-9 to TRBJ2-7; the D gene could be TRBD1 or TRBD2 (5 bases each). V dropped 1 base and J dropped 9 bases, with 10 bases sitting between them. Per the germline V gene, CDR1 is SEHNR and CDR2 is FQNEAQ (reference sequence). This CDR3 has 12 amino acids. In nucleotides, the CDR3 is TGTGCCAGCAGCTTAGACGGGGCAGGGCAGTACTTC. It translates to CASSLDGAGQYF.

The chain recombines TRBV28 with TRBJ1-1, with D unclear. Germline values: CDR1 MDHEN, CDR2 SYDVKM. This CDR3 has 13 amino acids. The V end lost 8 bases, the J end lost 4 bases, and 14 bases lay between the germline ends. The CDR3 region is CASLSSTGTEAFF. CDR3 nucleotides: TGTGCCAGCTTATCTTCCACGGGCACTGAAGCTTTCTTT. The full variable domain, its missing parts supplied by reference TRBV28 and TRBJ1-1, is DVKVTQSSRYLVKRTGEKVFLECVQDMDHENMFWYRQDPGLGLRLIYFSYDVKMKEKGDIPEGYSVSREKKERFSLILESASTNQTSMYLCASLSSTGTEAFFGQGTRLTVV.